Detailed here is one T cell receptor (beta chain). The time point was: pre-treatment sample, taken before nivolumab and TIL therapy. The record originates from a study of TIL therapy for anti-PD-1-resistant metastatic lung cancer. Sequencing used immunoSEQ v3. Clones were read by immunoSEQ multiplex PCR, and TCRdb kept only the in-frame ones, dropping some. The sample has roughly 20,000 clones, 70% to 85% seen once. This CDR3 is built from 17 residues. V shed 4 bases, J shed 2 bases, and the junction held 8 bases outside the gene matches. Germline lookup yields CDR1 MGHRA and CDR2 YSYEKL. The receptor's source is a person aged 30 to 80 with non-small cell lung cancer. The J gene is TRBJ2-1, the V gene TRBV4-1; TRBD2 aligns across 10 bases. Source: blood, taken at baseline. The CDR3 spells CASSPPSGRGTYNEQFF. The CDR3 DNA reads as TGCGCCAGCAGCCCCCCGAGCGGGAGGGGAACCTACAATGAGCAGTTCTTC.